Shown below are 15 T cell receptor beta chains from a single sample sequenced in a study of T cells in Graves' hyperthyroidism and ophthalmopathy. The investigators amplified TCR beta CDR3 regions from RNA transcripts. The HTBI primer set drove a first-round RT-PCR of the TCR CDR3. TCRdb redid the calling of the multiplex PCR reads with MiXCR, one entry per CDR3 protein. Found here are over 300,000 distinct CDR3 sequences, around 14% of them singletons; the top ten hold approximately 11%. What was sequenced was blood. These receptors all stem from a woman aged 55-69 years with Graves' hyperthyroidism.

This chain links TRBV27 with TRBJ2-1; the D gene is possibly TRBD2 (6 bases). Germline V lookup: CDR1 MNHEY, CDR2 SMNVEV (reference sequence). This CDR3 is 12 amino acids long. Trimming took 10 bases from V and 5 from J, leaving 12 bases between them. The CDR3 DNA reads TGTGCCACCGCGGGACCCCACAATGAGCAGTTCTTC. Its protein is CATAGPHNEQFF.

The genes are TRBV12-3 or TRBV12-4 and TRBJ2-7; 8 bases align to TRBD1. The CDR3 covers 16 residues. The V gene end was trimmed by 1 base and the J gene end by 2 bases; junction bases not matched to a gene: 7. The CDR3 is CASSLEWAGGPYEQYF. CDR3 nucleotide sequence: TGTGCCAGCAGTTTAGAATGGGCAGGGGGCCCCTACGAGCAGTACTTC.

This chain uses TRBV10-1 with TRBJ2-2, with 11 bases matching TRBD2. Germline trimming cut 4 bases from V and 5 bases from J; bases unmatched to any gene: 3. There are 15 residues in the CDR3. Germline CDR1 WNHNN, CDR2 SYGVQD (reference sequence). The DNA of the CDR3 is TGCGCCAGCAGTGGGGCTAGCGGGAGGACCGGGGAGCTGTTTTTT. Residues: CASSGASGRTGELFF.

This clonotype was recorded at least ten times. The chain uses TRBV11-3 and TRBJ2-5; D is uncertain. Trimming stripped 5 bases from V and 7 bases from J, with 8 bases between. CDR3 length: 11 residues. The germline V gene has CDR1 SGHNT and CDR2 YENEEA. The chain's CDR3 is CASSSVGTQYF. CDR3 nucleotide sequence: TGTGCCAGCAGCAGCGTTGGGACCCAGTACTTC.

The rearrangement links TRBV20-1 to TRBJ1-1; D is unclear. This CDR3 spans 15 amino acids. With 3 bases removed from V and 4 bases from J, the gap between germline ends came to 18 bases. Germline V gene data show CDR1 as DFQATT and CDR2 as SNEGSKA (reference sequence). CDR3 DNA: TGCAGTGCTAGTACTGGTCGACACCAGCTCACTGAAGCTTTCTTT. This gives the protein CSASTGRHQLTEAFF.

This clonotype was detected ten times or more. The rearrangement links TRBV20-1 to TRBJ1-2; D perhaps matches TRBD1 (6 bases). Per the germline V gene, CDR1 is DFQATT and CDR2 is SNEGSKA (reference sequence). The CDR3 has 13 residues. V was cut by 6 bases and J by 3 bases, with 14 bases left in between. CDR3 protein: CSAEYREDYGYTF. CDR3 sequence (DNA): TGCAGTGCCGAGTACAGGGAGGACTATGGCTACACCTTC.

This clonotype has a handful of counts. The germline gene is not matched at one end of the junction; a read error may be the cause. This rearrangement joins TRBV18 to TRBJ2-5; perhaps TRBD2 as D (5 bases). Germline V gene sequence: CDR1 KGHSH, CDR2 LQKENI. The CDR3 has 12 residues. As DNA, the CDR3 is TGTGCCAACTCACCAGAGGGAGAGACCCAGTACTTC. Translation: CANSPEGETQYF.

This clonotype was detected many times. The rearrangement uses TRBV20-1 and TRBJ1-6; 9 positions agree with TRBD1. From germline, CDR1 is DFQATT and CDR2 SNEGSKA (reference sequence). The CDR3 has 14 amino acids. V shed 5 bases, J shed 8 bases, and the junction held 7 bases outside the gene matches. CDR3 sequence reads: CSAARDRVDSPLHF. CDR3 sequence (DNA): TGCAGTGCTGCCCGGGACAGGGTTGATTCACCCCTCCACTTT.

In its sample, this clonotype was seen a few times. The chain uses TRBV29-1 and TRBJ1-1, with a weak D call TRBD1 (5 bases). The CDR3 is 12 residues long. Trimming removed 3 bases at V and 7 bases at J, with 12 bases between. Germline values: CDR1 SQVTM, CDR2 ANQGSEA. CDR3 bases: TGCAGCGTTGATGGGTTGACAGTTGAAGCTTTCTTT. It is translated as CSVDGLTVEAFF.

This clonotype has just a few counts. The chain combines TRBV25-1 with TRBJ1-2; weak D call: TRBD1 (6 bases). This CDR3 is built from 14 residues. The V and J ends lost 1 base and 6 bases respectively, with 12 bases between them. CDR1 and CDR2 from the germline V gene are MGHDK and SYGVNS. CDR3 loop: CASSEWGQTNGYTF. The CDR3 DNA reads TGTGCCAGCAGTGAATGGGGGCAGACAAATGGCTACACCTTC.

This clonotype came up many times. The chain uses TRBV7-8 and TRBJ1-1; TRBD1 aligns across 7 bases. The junction had 11 bases not matched to a gene; V was cut back by 5 bases and J by 8 bases. Germline V gives CDR1 SGHVS, CDR2 FQNEAQ. CDR3 length: 14 residues. The CDR3 loop is CASSPQGNYHEAFF. The CDR3 DNA is TGTGCCAGCAGCCCACAGGGGAACTACCACGAAGCTTTCTTT.

This clonotype has ten or more counts. The rearrangement joins TRBV12-3 or TRBV12-4 to TRBJ2-7, with D possibly being TRBD1 (5 bases). The length of the CDR3 is 14 residues. V shed 8 bases and J shed 0 bases, with 14 bases lying between them. In nucleotides, the CDR3 is TGTGCCAGCCGTTCGCAGGGCAGCTCCTACGAGCAGTACTTC. It codes for CASRSQGSSYEQYF.

Many counts were recorded for this clonotype. The V gene is TRBV20-1, the J gene TRBJ1-4; D is unclear. The CDR3 loop spans 13 amino acids. Looked up from germline, CDR1 is DFQATT and CDR2 is SNEGSKA (reference sequence). Trimming left V 3 bases short and J 1 base short, with 6 bases between. The CDR3 DNA is TGCAGTGCTAGGCCAATAACTAATGAAAAACTGTTTTTT. Protein sequence: CSARPITNEKLFF.

This clonotype was found many times. The rearrangement uses TRBV3-1 and TRBJ2-1, with TRBD2 identical over 9 bases. CDR1 LGHDT and CDR2 YNNKEL come from the germline V gene (reference sequence). The CDR3 consists of 17 residues. V lost 1 base, J lost 5 bases, and 9 bases stayed unmatched. CDR3 nucleotide sequence: TGTGCCAGCAGCCAAGCCGCTGGGACTAGCCTCGACAATGAGCAGTTCTTC. This gives the protein CASSQAAGTSLDNEQFF.

This clonotype was observed many times. The rearrangement links TRBV12-3 or TRBV12-4 to TRBJ1-1; 10 bases agree with TRBD1. This CDR3 is 13 amino acids long. The V gene end was trimmed by 6 bases and the J gene end by 7 bases; junction bases not matched to a gene: 5. The CDR3 nucleotides read TGTGCCAGCAGACCCGGGACAGGGGTTGAAGCTTTCTTT. Amino acid sequence: CASRPGTGVEAFF.